These 12 T cell receptor beta chains share one sample of origin, sequenced in a study of CD8 T cells in ankylosing spondylitis (dated by TCRdb to the late 2010s). The paper's findings and limits, for the study overall: A TCR beta motif made up of several highly homologous amino acid variants appeared to be characteristic of blood from ankylosing spondylitis patients.

Library method: 5' RACE. For sequencing, an Illumina HiSeq 2500 was employed. Using fastp at Q25 and MiXCR, TCRdb reprocessed the public reads and kept productive beta chains. Entries that share a CDR3 protein sequence are merged under the most common genes and DNA. Here the sample has hundreds of thousands of distinct CDR3 sequences; over 9.5% occur a single time. The top ten clonotypes cover under 7.5% of the sample. Their specific antigens are unknown. Sequences were obtained from blood, either unsorted or a sorted T cell fraction (not recorded which). The source is a male donor with ankylosing spondylitis.

The J gene is TRBJ2-6, the V gene TRBV29-1; D uncertain. This CDR3 region has 15 residues. V lost 4 bases and J 3 bases, leaving 13 bases between the germline ends. Per the germline V gene, CDR1 is SQVTM and CDR2 is ANQGSEA. The DNA for the CDR3 is TGCAGCGTTGTAGATGTTCGGAGTGGGGCCAACGTCCTGACTTTC. Amino acid sequence: CSVVDVRSGANVLTF.

The V call is TRBV2, the J call TRBJ2-5, with 9 bases lining up with TRBD2. The CDR3 runs 15 residues. V dropped 8 bases and J dropped 2; count of bases not matched to a gene: 9. Germline V gene data show CDR1 as SNHLY and CDR2 as FYNNEI. DNA of the CDR3: TGTGCCAGCCATGGGACTAGCTTAGTACAAGAGACCCAGTACTTC. Its protein product is CASHGTSLVQETQYF.

The V gene is TRBV7-8, the J gene TRBJ1-1; D is ambiguous. Trimming pared 2 bases from V and 1 base from J, leaving 5 bases between. The germline CDR1 and CDR2 sequences are SGHVS and FQNEAQ. The CDR3 has 13 amino acids. In nucleotides, the CDR3 is TGTGCCAGCAGCTTATCTGAGAACACTGAAGCTTTCTTT. Protein product: CASSLSENTEAFF.

The J gene is TRBJ2-1, the V gene TRBV2; D is unresolved. The CDR3 has 14 residues. Germline V CDR1 and CDR2: SNHLY, FYNNEI. Trimming pared 7 bases from V and 6 bases from J, leaving 16 bases between. CDR3 nucleotides: TGTGCCAGCATTCTAACTGTCCTAAGCAATGAGCAGTTCTTC. Translation: CASILTVLSNEQFF.

V is TRBV6-1 and J is TRBJ2-1, with no clear D. Germline V CDR1 and CDR2: MNHNS, SASEGT. This CDR3 has 13 amino acids. The V end was cut by 1 base, the J end by 7 bases, with 8 bases between. The CDR3 loop is CASSEGLRNEQFF. CDR3 nucleotides: TGTGCCAGCAGTGAAGGGTTGCGGAATGAGCAGTTCTTC.

This clonotype was found many times. The genes are TRBV4-1 and TRBJ1-1; tentative D call: TRBD1 (5 bases). CDR1 and CDR2 from the germline V gene are MGHRA and YSYEKL. This CDR3 has 13 residues. V was cut by 0 bases and J by 11 bases, with 13 bases left in between. CDR3 loop: CASSQERGLRAFF. Written as DNA, the CDR3 is TGCGCCAGCAGCCAAGAAAGGGGTCTTCGGGCTTTCTTT.

Many counts were recorded for this clonotype. The chain is built from TRBV5-5 and TRBJ2-3; perhaps TRBD2 as D (6 bases). Germline values: CDR1 SGHKS, CDR2 YYEKEE (reference sequence). The CDR3 is made up of 14 amino acids. V lost 3 bases and J 4 bases, leaving 12 bases between the germline ends. The CDR3 DNA follows: TGTGCCAGCAGCTCTGAACGGGGGTCAGATACGCAGTATTTT. Amino acids: CASSSERGSDTQYF.

This clonotype was picked up a small number of times. V is TRBV24-1 and J is TRBJ2-1; 10 nucleotides match TRBD1. CDR3 length: 15 residues. V gave up 3 bases and J gave up 10 bases; unmatched junction bases: 8. In germline, CDR1 is KGHDR, CDR2 SFDVKD. CDR3 DNA sequence: TGTGCCACCAGTGATCCCGGGACAGGGGATGTGGAGCAGTTCTTC. Its translation: CATSDPGTGDVEQFF.

The chain links TRBV6-1 to TRBJ1-5, with D perhaps TRBD1 (6 bases). V dropped 8 bases and J dropped 5 bases, with 13 bases sitting between them. This CDR3 is 13 amino acids long. The germline gives CDR1 MNHNS, CDR2 SASEGT. CDR3 residues: CASSNQGYQPQHF. Written as DNA, the CDR3 is TGTGCCAGCTCCAATCAGGGGTATCAGCCCCAGCATTTT.

The CDR3 region is CASSQGQGAEAFF. In DNA form, the CDR3 reads TGTGCCAGCAGCCAGGGACAGGGGGCTGAAGCTTTCTTT. The J gene is TRBJ1-1, the V gene TRBV3-1; 11 nucleotides match TRBD1. The CDR3 runs 13 residues. CDR1 LGHDT and CDR2 YNNKEL come from the germline V gene (reference sequence). The V segment lost 3 bases and the J segment 6 bases; nucleotides outside the gene matches: 0.

V gene TRBV7-2 combines with J gene TRBJ1-3; D unresolved. This CDR3 has 13 residues. Trimming shortened V by 4 bases and J by 5 bases, and 9 bases separated the two germline ends. From germline, CDR1 is SGHTA and CDR2 FQGNSA. The CDR3 region is CASSSPTRNTIYF. Written as DNA, the CDR3 is TGTGCCAGCAGCTCCCCGACGAGAAACACCATATATTTT.

J is TRBJ2-3 and V is TRBV29-1, with 9 bases lining up with TRBD1. J gave up 2 bases and V 7 bases, and 4 bases lay outside the gene matches. Germline CDR1 reads SQVTM; CDR2 reads ANQGSEA. The CDR3 sequence is 13 residues long. The chain's CDR3 is CSGRDRDTDTQYF. In DNA form, the CDR3 reads TGCAGCGGCCGGGACAGGGACACAGATACGCAGTATTTT.